Listed here are 21 T cell receptor beta chains from one sample, sequenced in a study of T cell clonality in common variable immunodeficiency. Assay: immunoSEQ multiplex PCR; the TCRdb copy retains only in-frame clones and omits some. The sample holds 51,000 or so clones, and no clone turns up only once. The sequencing input was peripheral blood mononuclear cells. The source is a person aged 18 to 70 in good health.

In regard to this clone: Sequencing ends 3 residues short of the CDR3 end; the germline J gene provides the rest. This rearrangement joins TRBV11-3 to TRBJ1-1, with D possibly TRBD1 on 6 matching bases. CDR3 size: 13 residues. Germline lookup yields CDR1 SGHNT and CDR2 YENEEA. V lost 6 bases to trimming and J lost 3 bases, with 11 bases between them. The CDR3 here is CASSRTEDTEAFF. CDR3 DNA, as far as it was read: TGTGCCAGCAGTCGGACAGAGGACACTGAA.

This clone has only a few counts. This could be a read error, since a much larger clone is one nucleotide away. The read ends 3 residues before the CDR3 terminus; that terminus is restored from the germline J gene. This chain links TRBV30 with TRBJ1-5; D not resolved. V lost 2 bases to trimming and J lost 4 bases, with 9 bases between them. CDR3 length equals 13 residues. Germline V gene data show CDR1 as GTSNPN and CDR2 as SVGIG (reference sequence). CDR3 protein: CAWSIGRNQPQHF. The sequenced part of the CDR3 DNA is TGTGCCTGGAGTATCGGTAGAAATCAGCCC. The full variable domain, with the rest looked up from reference TRBV30 and TRBJ1-5, is SQTIHQWPATLVQPVGSPLSLECTVEGTSNPNLYWYRQAAGRGLQLLFYSVGIGQISSEVPQNLSASRPQDRQFILSSKKLLLSDSGFYLCAWSIGRNQPQHFGDGTRLSIL.

Concerning this clone itself: The sequenced fragment ends 3 residues before the CDR3 boundary, so the rest is inferred from the germline J gene. V usage is TRBV11-3 and J usage is TRBJ1-3; D is uncertain. Trimming shortened V by 3 bases and J by 4 bases, and 10 bases separated the two germline ends. The CDR3 has 14 residues. Germline V gene data show CDR1 as SGHNT and CDR2 as YENEEA. The CDR3 reads CASSFRVGGNTIYF. Partial CDR3 DNA: TGTGCCAGCAGCTTCCGGGTTGGGGGAAACACC.

In this sample, this clone turned up many times. The read terminates 3 residues ahead of where the CDR3 ends, so the germline J gene completes it. The chain recombines TRBV20-1 with TRBJ2-3, with 12 bases matching TRBD2. Unmatched junction bases numbered 4, after V lost 2 bases and J lost 4 bases. Germline V gene sequence: CDR1 DFQATT, CDR2 SNEGSKA (reference sequence). This CDR3 contains 15 residues. This chain's CDR3 is CSARWASGRADTQYF. The sequenced part of the CDR3 DNA is TGCAGTGCTAGATGGGCTAGCGGGAGGGCAGATACG.

This clone was detected many times. The read ends 3 residues shy of where the CDR3 ends; the end is completed using the germline J gene. This chain connects TRBV5-1 to TRBJ2-7; D perhaps matches TRBD1 (6 bases). The CDR3 length is 15 residues. Trimming pared 6 bases from V and 2 bases from J, leaving 18 bases between. Germline CDR1 and CDR2: SGHRS and YFSETQ. The sequenced CDR3 bases are TGCGCCAGCACCGGCCAGGGGTCCCGAACCTACGAG. Protein product: CASTGQGSRTYE. The CDR3 in its entirety is CASTGQGSRTYEQYF.

This clone was seen repeatedly, ten times or more. The sequenced part of the CDR3 DNA is TGTGCCAGCAGTGAAGGAAACAGAAGGAACACTGAA. As protein: CASSEGNRRNTE. The full CDR3 protein is CASSEGNRRNTEAFF. V is TRBV6-1 and J is TRBJ1-1; D ambiguous. Sequencing ends 3 residues short of the CDR3 end; the germline J gene provides the rest. The germline V gene has CDR1 MNHNS and CDR2 SASEGT. The V and J ends lost 1 base and 1 base respectively, with 10 bases between them. CDR3 length equals 15 residues.

In regard to this clone: The observed sequence ends 3 residues before the CDR3 terminus, with the missing tail filled in from the germline J gene. The chain has TRBV19 and TRBJ2-7, with 7 bases lining up with TRBD1. Losses at the gene ends were 4 bases for V and 3 bases for J; bases not matched to a gene: 9. Germline CDR1 is LNHDA and CDR2 is SQIVND (reference sequence). This CDR3 region has 15 residues. CDR3 bases read: TGTGCCAGTAGTAGAACCGGGACAGTAAACTACGAG. It yields the protein CASSRTGTVNYE. The whole CDR3 protein is CASSRTGTVNYEQYF.

This clone was seen ten or more times. Coverage ceases 3 residues before the CDR3 finishes, and the germline J gene fills in the end. The J gene is TRBJ2-7, the V gene TRBV5-1; perhaps TRBD1 as D (5 bases). V was clipped by 4 bases and J by 6 bases, with 17 bases between them. The germline V gene encodes CDR1 SGHRS and CDR2 YFSETQ. The CDR3 runs 14 residues. The part of the CDR3 DNA that was read is TGCGCCAGCAGCCAGGGCAGGGAAACGGGCGAG. This sequence encodes CASSQGRETGE. The complete CDR3 sequence is CASSQGRETGEQYF.

This clone was seen repeatedly, ten times or more. A read error is possible here, since a much larger clone lies one base away. The read halts 3 residues ahead of the CDR3 end, with the missing end drawn from the germline J gene. The chain links TRBV14 to TRBJ1-4; TRBD1 aligns across 9 bases. The CDR3 contains 20 residues. Germline-derived CDR1 and CDR2 are SGHDN and FVKESK. The covered CDR3 bases are TGTGCCAGCAGCCCAAAACAGGGACAGGGTCTAGGCTCTGGGGCCAACGTA. It translates to CASSPKQGQGLGSGANV. The full CDR3 protein reads CASSPKQGQGLGSGANVLFF. The variable domain in full, with the rest retrieved from reference TRBV14 and TRBJ1-4, is EAGVTQFPSHSVIEKGQTVTLRCDPISGHDNLYWYRRVMGKEIKFLLHFVKESKQDESGMPNNRFLAERTGGTYSTLKVQPAELEDSGVYFCASSPKQGQGLGSGANVLFFGSGTQLSVL.

This clone has at least ten counts. Read sequence stops 3 residues before the CDR3 end, and the germline J gene provides the missing end. The chain joins TRBV7-3 to TRBJ1-5, with a possible D match to TRBD1 (6 bases). The germline V gene encodes CDR1 SGHTA and CDR2 FQGTGA. CDR3 size: 15 residues. V was clipped by 5 bases and J by 6 bases, with 17 bases between them. CDR3 sequence reads: CASSPGRGRGQPQHF. The covered CDR3 bases are TGTGCCAGCAGCCCAGGGCGGGGGCGCGGTCAGCCC.

Ten or more counts support this clone. The CDR3 end lies 3 residues beyond the end of the read and is filled in from the germline J gene. The chain is built from TRBV7-3 and TRBJ2-2, with 7 positions matching TRBD2. Germline V gene lookup returns CDR1 SGHTA and CDR2 FQGTGA. The CDR3 length is 13 residues. With V trimmed by 5 bases and J by 8 bases, 5 bases remained unmatched. The CDR3 reads CASSRGLEGELFF. CDR3 DNA, as far as it was read: TGTGCCAGCAGCCGAGGACTAGAGGGGGAG.

In its sample, this clone was seen many times. The read is 3 residues too short to cover the CDR3 end, so that end is filled in from the germline J gene. This chain links TRBV7-8 with TRBJ2-5, with 8 positions matching TRBD2. Germline V gene data show CDR1 as SGHVS and CDR2 as FQNEAQ. The CDR3 has 16 amino acids. V lost 6 bases to trimming and J lost 1 base; unmatched junction nucleotides: 10. This chain's CDR3 is CASRRRGLAAQETQYF. CDR3 DNA (partial): TGTGCCAGCAGGAGAAGAGGACTAGCAGCCCAAGAGACC.

This clone was detected ten times or more. The sequenced CDR3 bases are TGTGCCAGCAGCTTAGGACAGAAGGAATACGAG. Translating gives CASSLGQKEYE. The entire CDR3 reads CASSLGQKEYEQYF. This chain uses TRBV13 with TRBJ2-7; D is ambiguous. The CDR3 end lies 3 residues beyond the end of the read and is filled in from the germline J gene. The CDR3 loop spans 14 amino acids. Germline assignment: CDR1 PRHDT and CDR2 FYEKMQ (reference sequence). V dropped 0 bases and J dropped 4 bases, with 10 bases sitting between them.

About this clone: The CDR3 end falls 3 residues outside the read, so it is completed with the germline J gene. The rearrangement joins TRBV5-1 to TRBJ1-5; D might be TRBD1 (5 bases). The V and J ends lost 4 bases and 1 base respectively, with 12 bases between them. The CDR3 spans 15 residues. Germline lookup yields CDR1 SGHRS and CDR2 YFSETQ. CDR3 sequence: CASSPAEGSNQPQHF. The CDR3 DNA, read in part, is TGCGCCAGCAGCCCCGCGGAGGGGAGCAATCAGCCC.

This clone was seen ten or more times. The read comes to an end 3 residues before the CDR3 does, leaving the germline J gene to fill in the end. The V gene is TRBV20-1, the J gene TRBJ2-3, with 8 bases that match TRBD2. In germline, CDR1 is DFQATT, CDR2 SNEGSKA (reference sequence). CDR3 length equals 14 residues. This CDR3 reads CSATLPGSGGAQYF. Incomplete CDR3 DNA: TGCAGTGCTACCCTCCCGGGGAGCGGGGGTGCG.

There are many counts of this clone. The sequenced fragment ends 3 residues before the CDR3 boundary, so the rest is inferred from the germline J gene. The chain links TRBV20-1 to TRBJ2-1; possible D gene TRBD1, 6 bases. The CDR3 runs to 15 residues. Deletions cut 5 bases from V and 4 bases from J, with 18 bases between. Per the germline V gene, CDR1 is DFQATT and CDR2 is SNEGSKA (reference sequence). The sequenced part of the CDR3 DNA is TGCAGTGCTTGCGACCCGGGACACCCATACAATGAG. It translates to CSACDPGHPYNE. The CDR3 reads in full as CSACDPGHPYNEQFF.

Regarding this clone: The sequenced fragment ends 3 residues before the CDR3 boundary, so the rest is inferred from the germline J gene. The chain joins TRBV2 to TRBJ2-3, with TRBD1 matching over 7 bases. CDR3 length equals 16 residues. Looked up from germline, CDR1 is SNHLY and CDR2 is FYNNEI. The junction had 5 bases not matched to a gene; V was cut back by 0 bases and J by 2 bases. The CDR3 loop reads CASSEATGTVTDTQYF. Partial CDR3 DNA: TGTGCCAGCAGTGAAGCGACCGGGACAGTCACAGATACG.

In its sample, this clone was seen many times. Sequencing ends 3 residues short of the CDR3 end; the germline J gene provides the rest. The V call is TRBV11-2, the J call TRBJ2-5; D possibly corresponds to TRBD2 (5 bases). This CDR3 has 14 amino acids. Germline V gene sequence: CDR1 SGHAT, CDR2 FQNNGV. V lost 5 bases, J lost 2 bases, and 12 bases lay in between. CDR3 loop: CASSRSLAQETQYF. The sequenced part of the CDR3 DNA is TGTGCCAGCAGCCGCTCCCTAGCACAAGAGACC.

This clone was observed many times. The read comes to an end 3 residues before the CDR3 does, leaving the germline J gene to fill in the end. V gene TRBV10-1 combines with J gene TRBJ2-3; D is possibly TRBD1 (8 bases). Germline-derived CDR1 and CDR2 are WNHNN and SYGVQD (reference sequence). Trimming removed 3 bases from V and 8 bases from J, with 18 bases in between. The CDR3 covers 15 residues. CDR3 protein: CASSDGAGGGGTQYF. The part of the CDR3 DNA that was read is TGCGCCAGCAGTGATGGAGCAGGGGGCGGGGGTACG.

There are many counts of this clone. The read finishes 3 residues shy of the CDR3 end, and the germline J gene is used to complete it. This chain links TRBV5-1 with TRBJ2-3; TRBD2 matches at 10 bases. Germline CDR1 SGHRS, CDR2 YFSETQ. The CDR3 is made up of 16 amino acids. J gave up 6 bases and V 4 bases, and 11 bases lay outside the gene matches. The sequenced CDR3 bases are TGCGCCAGCAGCAAATCCCTAGCGGGAGACGGGGATACG. Translation gives CASSKSLAGDGDT. The CDR3, in full, reads CASSKSLAGDGDTQYF.

This clone came up many times. Read data end 3 residues before the CDR3 end; the end is taken from the germline J gene. The gene calls are TRBV6-1 and TRBJ1-3; D unresolved. The V end lost 2 bases, the J end lost 2 bases, and 10 bases lay between the germline ends. The germline gives CDR1 MNHNS, CDR2 SASEGT. The CDR3 extends over 15 amino acids. The covered CDR3 bases are TGTGCCAGCAGTGAATTCGGGTTCGCTGGAAACACC. Protein product: CASSEFGFAGNT. The whole CDR3 sequence is CASSEFGFAGNTIYF.